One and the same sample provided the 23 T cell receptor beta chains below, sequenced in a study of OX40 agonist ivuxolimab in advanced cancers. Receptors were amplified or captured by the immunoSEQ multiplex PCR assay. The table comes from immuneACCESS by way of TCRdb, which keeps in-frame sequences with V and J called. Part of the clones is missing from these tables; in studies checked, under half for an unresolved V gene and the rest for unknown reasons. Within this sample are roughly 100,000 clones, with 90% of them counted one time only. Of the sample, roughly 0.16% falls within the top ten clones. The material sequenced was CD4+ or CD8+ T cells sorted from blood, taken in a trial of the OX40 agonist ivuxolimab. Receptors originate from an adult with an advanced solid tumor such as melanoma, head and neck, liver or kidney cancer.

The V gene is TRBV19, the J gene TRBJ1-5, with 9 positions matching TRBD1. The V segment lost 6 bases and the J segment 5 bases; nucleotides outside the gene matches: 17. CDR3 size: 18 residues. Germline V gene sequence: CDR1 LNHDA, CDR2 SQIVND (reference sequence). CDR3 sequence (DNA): TGTGCCAGTAGCACCGGGACAGGGTTCATCTCAGACGATCAGCCCCAGCATTTT. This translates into CASSTGTGFISDDQPQHF.

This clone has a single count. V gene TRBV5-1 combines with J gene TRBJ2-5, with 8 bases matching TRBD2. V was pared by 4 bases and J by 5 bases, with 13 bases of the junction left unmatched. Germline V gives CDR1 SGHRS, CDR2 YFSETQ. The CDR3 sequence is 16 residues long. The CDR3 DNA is TGCGCCAGCAGCCCCGAAGGCGGGGGGCCCTGGGAGACCCAGTACTTC. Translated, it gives CASSPEGGGPWETQYF.

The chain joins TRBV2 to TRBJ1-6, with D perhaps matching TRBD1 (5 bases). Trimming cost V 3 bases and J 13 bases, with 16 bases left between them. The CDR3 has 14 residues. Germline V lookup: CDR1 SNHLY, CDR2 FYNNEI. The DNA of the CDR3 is TGTGCCAGCAGTGATAACAGCTGGGGCTCGCCCCTCCACTTT. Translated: CASSDNSWGSPLHF.

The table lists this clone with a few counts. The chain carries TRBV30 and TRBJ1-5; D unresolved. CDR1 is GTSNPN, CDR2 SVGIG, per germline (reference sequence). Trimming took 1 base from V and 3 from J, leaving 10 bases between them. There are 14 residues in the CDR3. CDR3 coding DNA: TGTGCCTGGAGTGGATTGGGTGTCAATCAGCCCCAGCATTTT. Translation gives CAWSGLGVNQPQHF.

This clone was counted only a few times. The CDR3 region has the DNA TGTGCCAGTAAATCTATGACTGAAGCTTTCTTT. This codes for CASKSMTEAFF. The rearrangement uses TRBV19 and TRBJ1-1; D is undetermined. The germline V gene encodes CDR1 LNHDA and CDR2 SQIVND (reference sequence). The V gene lost 7 bases and the J gene lost 5 bases, with 8 bases spanning the gap. The CDR3 length is 11 residues.

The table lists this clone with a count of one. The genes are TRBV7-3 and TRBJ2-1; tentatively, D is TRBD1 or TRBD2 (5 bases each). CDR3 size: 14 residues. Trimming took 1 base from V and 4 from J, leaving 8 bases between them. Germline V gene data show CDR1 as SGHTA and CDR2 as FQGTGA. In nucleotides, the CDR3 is TGTGCCAGCAGCTTAAGTGGGGGATACAATGAGCAGTTCTTC. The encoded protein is CASSLSGGYNEQFF.

The CDR3 here is CASSELGLGADTQYF. CDR3 in DNA: TGTGCCAGCAGTGAACTAGGCCTTGGGGCAGATACGCAGTATTTT. The rearrangement links TRBV2 to TRBJ2-3; no reliable D call. The CDR3 covers 15 residues. Germline V gives CDR1 SNHLY, CDR2 FYNNEI. The V gene lost 2 bases and the J gene lost 4 bases, with 13 bases spanning the gap.

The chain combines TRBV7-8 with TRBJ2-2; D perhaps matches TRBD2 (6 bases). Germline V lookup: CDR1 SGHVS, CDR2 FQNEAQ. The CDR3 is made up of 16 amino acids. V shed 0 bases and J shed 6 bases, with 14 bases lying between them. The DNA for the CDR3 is TGTGCCAGCAGCTTAGCGCAGACTAGGGTCGCCGGGGAGCTGTTTTTT. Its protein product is CASSLAQTRVAGELFF.

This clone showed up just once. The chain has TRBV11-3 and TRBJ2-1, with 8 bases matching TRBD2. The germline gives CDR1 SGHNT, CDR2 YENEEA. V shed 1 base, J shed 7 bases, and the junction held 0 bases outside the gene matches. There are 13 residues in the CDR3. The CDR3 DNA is TGTGCCAGCAGCTTAGCGGGGGGGAATGAGCAGTTCTTC. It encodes CASSLAGGNEQFF.

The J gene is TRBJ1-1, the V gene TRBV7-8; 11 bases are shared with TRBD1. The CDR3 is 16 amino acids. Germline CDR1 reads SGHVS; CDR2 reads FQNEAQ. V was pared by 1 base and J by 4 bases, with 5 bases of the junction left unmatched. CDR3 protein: CASSLGTGGSGTEAFF. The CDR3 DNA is TGTGCCAGCAGCTTAGGGACAGGGGGCTCGGGCACTGAAGCTTTCTTT.

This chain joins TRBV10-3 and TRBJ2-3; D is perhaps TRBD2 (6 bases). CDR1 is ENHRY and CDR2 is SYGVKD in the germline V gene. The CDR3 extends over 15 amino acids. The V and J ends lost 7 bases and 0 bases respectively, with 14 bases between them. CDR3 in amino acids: CAITGTRSSTDTQYF. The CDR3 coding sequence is TGTGCCATCACCGGGACTCGATCTAGCACAGATACGCAGTATTTT.

As DNA, the CDR3 is TGTGCCAGCAGCTTAGACGAGGTTATTACTGAAGCTTTCTTT. It is translated as CASSLDEVITEAFF. V and J are TRBV7-8 and TRBJ1-1; D ambiguous. Germline V gives CDR1 SGHVS, CDR2 FQNEAQ. The CDR3 contains 14 residues. V was trimmed by 1 base and J by 5 bases, leaving 11 bases between them.

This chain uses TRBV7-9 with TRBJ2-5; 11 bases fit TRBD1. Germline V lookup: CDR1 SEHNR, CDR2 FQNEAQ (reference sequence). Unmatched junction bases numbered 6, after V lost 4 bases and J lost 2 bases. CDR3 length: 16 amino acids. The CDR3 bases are TGTGCCAGCAGCTGGGGACAGGGGGACCCTCAAGAGACCCAGTACTTC. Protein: CASSWGQGDPQETQYF.

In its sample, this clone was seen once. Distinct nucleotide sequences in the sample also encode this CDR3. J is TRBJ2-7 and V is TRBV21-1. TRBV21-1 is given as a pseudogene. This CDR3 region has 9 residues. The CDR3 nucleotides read TGTGCCAGTAGCAATGGGCAGTACTTC. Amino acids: CASSNGQYF.

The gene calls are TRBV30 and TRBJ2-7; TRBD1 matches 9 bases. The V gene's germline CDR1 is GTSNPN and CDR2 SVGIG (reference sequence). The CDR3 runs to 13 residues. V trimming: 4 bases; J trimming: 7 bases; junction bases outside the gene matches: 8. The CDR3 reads CAWKRQGDEEQYF. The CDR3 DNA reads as TGTGCCTGGAAGCGACAGGGGGATGAAGAGCAGTACTTC. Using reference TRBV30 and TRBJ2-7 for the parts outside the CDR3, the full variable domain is SQTIHQWPATLVQPVGSPLSLECTVEGTSNPNLYWYRQAAGRGLQLLFYSVGIGQISSEVPQNLSASRPQDRQFILSSKKLLLSDSGFYLCAWKRQGDEEQYFGPGTRLTVT.

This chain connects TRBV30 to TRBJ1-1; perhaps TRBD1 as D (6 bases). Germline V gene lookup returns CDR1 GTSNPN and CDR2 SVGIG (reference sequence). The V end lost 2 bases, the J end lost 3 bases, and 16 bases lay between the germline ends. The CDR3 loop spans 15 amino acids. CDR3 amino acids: CAWSTWGGLDTEAFF. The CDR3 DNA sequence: TGTGCCTGGAGTACTTGGGGGGGCCTAGACACTGAAGCTTTCTTT.

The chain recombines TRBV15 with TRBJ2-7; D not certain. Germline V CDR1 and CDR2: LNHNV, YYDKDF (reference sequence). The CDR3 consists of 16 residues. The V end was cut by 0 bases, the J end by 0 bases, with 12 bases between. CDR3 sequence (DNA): TGTGCCACCAGCAGAGATTCCGGCCGCCGCTCCTACGAGCAGTACTTC. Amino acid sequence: CATSRDSGRRSYEQYF.

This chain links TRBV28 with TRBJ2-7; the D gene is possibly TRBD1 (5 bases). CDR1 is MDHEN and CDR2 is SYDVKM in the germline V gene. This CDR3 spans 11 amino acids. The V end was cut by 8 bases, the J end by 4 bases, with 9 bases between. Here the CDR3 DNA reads TGTGCCAGCGGCAGGGCGTACGAGCAGTACTTC. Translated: CASGRAYEQYF.

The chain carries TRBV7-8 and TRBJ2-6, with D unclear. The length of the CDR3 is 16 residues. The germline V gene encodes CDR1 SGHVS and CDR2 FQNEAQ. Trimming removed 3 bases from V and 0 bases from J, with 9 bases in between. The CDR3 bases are TGTGCCAGCAGCTTTACGGCGAGCTCTGGGGCCAACGTCCTGACTTTC. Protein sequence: CASSFTASSGANVLTF.

The CDR3 region is CASSLGTGLTGNTIYF. In nucleotides, the CDR3 is TGCGCCAGCAGCTTGGGAACAGGGTTGACCGGAAACACCATATATTTT. The chain couples TRBV5-1 to TRBJ1-3; perhaps TRBD1 as D (6 bases). Trimming shortened V by 0 bases and J by 4 bases, and 14 bases separated the two germline ends. CDR1 and CDR2 (germline): SGHRS, YFSETQ. This CDR3 contains 16 residues. Supplemented by reference TRBV5-1 and TRBJ1-3, the full variable domain reads KAGVTQTPRYLIKTRGQQVTLSCSPISGHRSVSWYQQTPGQGLQFLFEYFSETQRNKGNFPGRFSGRQFSNSRSEMNVSTLELGDSALYLCASSLGTGLTGNTIYFGEGSWLTVV.

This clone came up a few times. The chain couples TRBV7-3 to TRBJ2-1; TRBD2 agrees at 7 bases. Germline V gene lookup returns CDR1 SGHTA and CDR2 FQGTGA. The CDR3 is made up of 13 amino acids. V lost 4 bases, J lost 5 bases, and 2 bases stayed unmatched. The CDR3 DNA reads TGTGCCAGCAGCTCGGGACTAAACAATGAGCAGTTCTTC. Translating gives CASSSGLNNEQFF.

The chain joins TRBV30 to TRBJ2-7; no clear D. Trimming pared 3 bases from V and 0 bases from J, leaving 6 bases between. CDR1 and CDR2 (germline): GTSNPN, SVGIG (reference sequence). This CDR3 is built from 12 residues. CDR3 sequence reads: CAWRQSSYEQYF. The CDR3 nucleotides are TGTGCCTGGAGACAGAGCTCCTACGAGCAGTACTTC.

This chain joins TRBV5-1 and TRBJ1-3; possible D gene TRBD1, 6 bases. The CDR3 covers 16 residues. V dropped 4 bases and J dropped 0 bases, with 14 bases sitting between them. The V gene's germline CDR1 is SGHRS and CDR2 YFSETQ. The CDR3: CASSRSAGVSGNTIYF. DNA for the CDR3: TGCGCCAGCAGCCGATCGGCAGGGGTCTCTGGAAACACCATATATTTT. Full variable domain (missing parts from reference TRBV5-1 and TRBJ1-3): KAGVTQTPRYLIKTRGQQVTLSCSPISGHRSVSWYQQTPGQGLQFLFEYFSETQRNKGNFPGRFSGRQFSNSRSEMNVSTLELGDSALYLCASSRSAGVSGNTIYFGEGSWLTVV.